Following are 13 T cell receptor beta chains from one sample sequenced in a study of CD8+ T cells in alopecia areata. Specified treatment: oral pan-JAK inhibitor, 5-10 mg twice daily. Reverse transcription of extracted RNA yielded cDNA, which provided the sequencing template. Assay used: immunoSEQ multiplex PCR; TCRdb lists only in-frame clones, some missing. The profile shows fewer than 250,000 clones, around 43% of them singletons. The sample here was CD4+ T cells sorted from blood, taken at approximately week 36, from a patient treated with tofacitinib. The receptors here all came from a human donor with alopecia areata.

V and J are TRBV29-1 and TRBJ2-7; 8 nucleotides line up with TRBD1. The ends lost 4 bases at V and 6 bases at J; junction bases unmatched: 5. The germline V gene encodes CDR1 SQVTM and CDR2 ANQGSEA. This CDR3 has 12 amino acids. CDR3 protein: CSVGTGRSEQYF. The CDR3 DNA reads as TGCAGCGTTGGGACAGGGCGATCCGAGCAGTACTTC.

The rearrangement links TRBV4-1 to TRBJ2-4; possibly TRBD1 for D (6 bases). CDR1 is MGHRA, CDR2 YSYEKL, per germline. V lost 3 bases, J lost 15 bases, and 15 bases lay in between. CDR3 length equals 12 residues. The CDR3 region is CASSQIQGDRYF. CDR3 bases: TGCGCCAGCAGCCAGATACAGGGCGATCGGTACTTC.

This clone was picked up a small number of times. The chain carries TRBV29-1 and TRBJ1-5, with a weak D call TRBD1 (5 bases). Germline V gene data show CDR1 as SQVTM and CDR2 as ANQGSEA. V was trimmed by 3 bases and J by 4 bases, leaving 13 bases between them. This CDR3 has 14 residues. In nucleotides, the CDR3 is TGCAGCGTTGATCTCGAGACAGAAAATCAGCCCCAGCATTTT. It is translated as CSVDLETENQPQHF.

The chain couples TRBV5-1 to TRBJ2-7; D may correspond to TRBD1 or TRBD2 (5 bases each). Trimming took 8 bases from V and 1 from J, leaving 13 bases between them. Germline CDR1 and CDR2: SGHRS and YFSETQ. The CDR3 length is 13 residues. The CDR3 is CASSGTISYEQYF. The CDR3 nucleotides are TGCGCCAGTTCCGGGACGATATCCTACGAGCAGTACTTC.

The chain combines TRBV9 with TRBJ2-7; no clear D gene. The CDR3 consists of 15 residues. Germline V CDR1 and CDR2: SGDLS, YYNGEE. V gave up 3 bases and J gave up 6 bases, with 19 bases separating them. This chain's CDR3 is CASSGHVAIKVEQYF. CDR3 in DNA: TGTGCCAGCAGCGGCCACGTGGCGATTAAGGTCGAGCAGTACTTC.

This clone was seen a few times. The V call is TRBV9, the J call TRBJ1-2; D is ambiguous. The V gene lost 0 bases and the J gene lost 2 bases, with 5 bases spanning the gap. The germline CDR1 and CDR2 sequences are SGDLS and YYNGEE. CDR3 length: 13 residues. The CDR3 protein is CASSVDQNYGYTF. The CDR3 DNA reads TGTGCCAGCAGCGTAGACCAGAACTATGGCTACACCTTC.

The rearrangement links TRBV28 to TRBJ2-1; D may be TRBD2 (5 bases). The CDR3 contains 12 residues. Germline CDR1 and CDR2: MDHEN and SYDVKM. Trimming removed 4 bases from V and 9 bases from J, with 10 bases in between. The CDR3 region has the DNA TGTGCCAGCAGTTCCTCTCGGGGTGAGCAGTTCTTC. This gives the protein CASSSSRGEQFF. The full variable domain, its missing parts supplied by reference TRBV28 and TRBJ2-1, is DVKVTQSSRYLVKRTGEKVFLECVQDMDHENMFWYRQDPGLGLRLIYFSYDVKMKEKGDIPEGYSVSREKKERFSLILESASTNQTSMYLCASSSSRGEQFFGPGTRLTVL.

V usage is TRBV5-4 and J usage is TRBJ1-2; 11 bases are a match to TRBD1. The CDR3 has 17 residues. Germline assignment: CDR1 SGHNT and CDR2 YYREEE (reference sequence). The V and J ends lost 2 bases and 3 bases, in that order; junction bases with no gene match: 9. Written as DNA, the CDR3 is TGTGCCAGCAGCTTCGGACAGGGGGCGCCGAGCTACTATGGCTACACCTTC. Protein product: CASSFGQGAPSYYGYTF.

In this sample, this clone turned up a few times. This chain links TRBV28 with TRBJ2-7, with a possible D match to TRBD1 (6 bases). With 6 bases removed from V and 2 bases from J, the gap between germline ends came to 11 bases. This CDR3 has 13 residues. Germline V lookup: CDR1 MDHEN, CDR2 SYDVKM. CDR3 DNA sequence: TGTGCCAGCAGGACAGGACTGACCTACGAGCAGTACTTC. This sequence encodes CASRTGLTYEQYF. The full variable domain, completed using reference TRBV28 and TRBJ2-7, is DVKVTQSSRYLVKRTGEKVFLECVQDMDHENMFWYRQDPGLGLRLIYFSYDVKMKEKGDIPEGYSVSREKKERFSLILESASTNQTSMYLCASRTGLTYEQYFGPGTRLTVT.

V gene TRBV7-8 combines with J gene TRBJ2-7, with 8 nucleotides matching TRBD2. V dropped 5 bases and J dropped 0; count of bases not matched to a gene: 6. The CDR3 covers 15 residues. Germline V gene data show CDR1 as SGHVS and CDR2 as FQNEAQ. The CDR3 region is CASSPRGTSSYEQYF. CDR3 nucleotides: TGTGCCAGCAGCCCTCGGGGGACTAGCTCCTACGAGCAGTACTTC.

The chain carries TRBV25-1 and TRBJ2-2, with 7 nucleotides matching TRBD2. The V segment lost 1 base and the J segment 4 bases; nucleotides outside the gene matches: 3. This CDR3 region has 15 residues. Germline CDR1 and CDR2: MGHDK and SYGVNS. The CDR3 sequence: CASSESAGTTGELFF. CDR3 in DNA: TGTGCCAGCAGTGAATCAGCGGGGACCACCGGGGAGCTGTTTTTT.

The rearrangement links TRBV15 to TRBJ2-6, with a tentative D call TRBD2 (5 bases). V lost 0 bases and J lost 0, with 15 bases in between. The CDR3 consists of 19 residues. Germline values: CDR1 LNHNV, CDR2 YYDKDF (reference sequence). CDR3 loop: CATSRDGRRGTSGANVLTF. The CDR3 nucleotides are TGTGCCACCAGCAGAGATGGTAGACGGGGAACCTCTGGGGCCAACGTCCTGACTTTC.

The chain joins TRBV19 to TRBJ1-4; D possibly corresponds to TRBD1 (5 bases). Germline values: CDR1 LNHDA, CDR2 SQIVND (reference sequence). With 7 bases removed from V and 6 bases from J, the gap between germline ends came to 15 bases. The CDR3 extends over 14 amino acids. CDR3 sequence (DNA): TGTGCCAGTACCCTCGGGGGGAGAGATGAAAAACTGTTTTTT. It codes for CASTLGGRDEKLFF.